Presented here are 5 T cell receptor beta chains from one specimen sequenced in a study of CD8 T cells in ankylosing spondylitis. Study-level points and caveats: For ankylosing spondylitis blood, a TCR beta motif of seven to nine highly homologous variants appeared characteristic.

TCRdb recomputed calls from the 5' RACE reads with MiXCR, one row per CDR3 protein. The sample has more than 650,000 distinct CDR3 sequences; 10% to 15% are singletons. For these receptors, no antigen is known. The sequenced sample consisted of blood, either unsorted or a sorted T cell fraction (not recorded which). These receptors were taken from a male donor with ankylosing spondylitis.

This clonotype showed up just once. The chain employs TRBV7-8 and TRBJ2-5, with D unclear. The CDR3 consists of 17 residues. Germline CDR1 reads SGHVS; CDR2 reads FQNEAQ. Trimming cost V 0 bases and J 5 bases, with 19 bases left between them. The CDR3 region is CASSLARLVGSRETQYF. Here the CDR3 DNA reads TGTGCCAGCAGCTTAGCAAGGCTTGTGGGATCGAGGGAGACCCAGTACTTC.

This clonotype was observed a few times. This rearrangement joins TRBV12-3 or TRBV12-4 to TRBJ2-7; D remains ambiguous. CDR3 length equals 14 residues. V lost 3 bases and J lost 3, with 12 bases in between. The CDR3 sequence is CASSFRAEDYEQYF. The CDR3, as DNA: TGTGCCAGCAGTTTTAGGGCAGAAGACTACGAGCAGTACTTC.

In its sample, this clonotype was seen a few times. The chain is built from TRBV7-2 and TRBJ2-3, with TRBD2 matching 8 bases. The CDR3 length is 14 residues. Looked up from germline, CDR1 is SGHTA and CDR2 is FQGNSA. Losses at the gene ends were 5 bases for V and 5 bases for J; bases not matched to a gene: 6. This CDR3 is CASSPGGDEDTQYF. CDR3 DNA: TGTGCCAGCAGCCCCGGGGGGGACGAAGATACGCAGTATTTT. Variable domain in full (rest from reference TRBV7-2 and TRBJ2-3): GAGVSQSPSNKVTEKGKDVELRCDPISGHTALYWYRQSLGQGLEFLIYFQGNSAPDKSGLPSDRFSAERTGGSVSTLTIQRTQQEDSAVYLCASSPGGDEDTQYFGPGTRLTVL.

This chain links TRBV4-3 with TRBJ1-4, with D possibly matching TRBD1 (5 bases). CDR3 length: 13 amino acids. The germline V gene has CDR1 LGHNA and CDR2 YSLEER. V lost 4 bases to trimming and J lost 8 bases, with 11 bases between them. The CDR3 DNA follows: TGCGCCAGCAGCCTAGACAGTGGCGAAAAACTGTTTTTT. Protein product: CASSLDSGEKLFF.

For the CDR3, the DNA is TGTGCCAGCAGGCAGACAGGGCTGGGCTATGGCTACACCTTC. It specifies CASRQTGLGYGYTF. J is TRBJ1-2 and V is TRBV27; TRBD1 matches 7 bases. This CDR3 is 14 amino acids long. The V segment lost 6 bases and the J segment 4 bases; nucleotides outside the gene matches: 8. From germline, CDR1 is MNHEY and CDR2 SMNVEV (reference sequence).